This passage covers 4 T cell receptor beta chains from one sample sequenced in a study of T cells in Graves' hyperthyroidism and ophthalmopathy. Amplified regions were TCR beta CDR3 sequences from RNA transcripts. Carried out on the TCR CDR3, a first-round RT-PCR used the HTBI primer set. TCRdb used MiXCR to reprocess the multiplex PCR reads, holding one entry per CDR3 protein. Of roughly 570,000 distinct CDR3 sequences in the sample, approximately 44% were seen once. Sequencing was performed on peripheral blood or thyroid tissue (not recorded which). Receptors originate from a young woman with Graves' hyperthyroidism.

This clonotype was found many times. The chain uses TRBV2 and TRBJ2-2, with D perhaps matching TRBD1 (6 bases). The germline V and J ends were trimmed by 2 bases and 6 bases, with 16 bases remaining between them. The CDR3 has 16 amino acids. CDR1 SNHLY and CDR2 FYNNEI come from the germline V gene. The chain's CDR3 is CASSELDRIFAGELFF. DNA of the CDR3: TGTGCCAGCAGTGAACTGGACAGAATCTTCGCCGGGGAGCTGTTTTTT.

In this sample, this clonotype turned up many times. The V call is TRBV5-1, the J call TRBJ2-5, with 14 nucleotides matching TRBD2. Trimming removed 0 bases from V and 5 bases from J; junction bases left unmatched: 3. The CDR3 consists of 16 residues. Germline loops: CDR1 SGHRS, CDR2 YFSETQ. In nucleotides, the CDR3 is TGCGCCAGCAGCTTGGGGGGGACTAGCGGGAGTGAGACCCAGTACTTC. Translating it yields CASSLGGTSGSETQYF.

The J gene is TRBJ1-1, the V gene TRBV3-1; no clear D. V lost 1 base to trimming and J lost 10 bases, with 25 bases between them. Germline lookup yields CDR1 LGHDT and CDR2 YNNKEL (reference sequence). This CDR3 is built from 17 residues. In DNA form, the CDR3 reads TGTGCCAGCAGCCAAGTTCACCACCAGGCGCTCGTTGAGGGAGCTTTCTTT. Translation gives CASSQVHHQALVEGAFF.

This clonotype was observed many times. V usage is TRBV29-1 and J usage is TRBJ1-1; TRBD1 matches at 11 bases. The V and J ends lost 7 bases and 1 base, in that order; junction bases with no gene match: 5. Germline assignment: CDR1 SQVTM and CDR2 ANQGSEA. The CDR3 has 14 residues. The CDR3 DNA reads TGCAGCGCCGGGGACAGGGGGAGGAACACTGAAGCTTTCTTT. Protein sequence: CSAGDRGRNTEAFF.